This note documents a single TCR beta chain sequence. Per germline, CDR1 SGHVS and CDR2 FQNEAQ. The CDR3 covers 16 residues. Trimming left V 4 bases short and J 2 bases short, with 17 bases between. This sample was taken from a study of blood T cell repertoires in COVID-19. Overall study: PBMCs, B-cell-depleted T cells, or T cells were the source of the cDNA or gDNA that made up the material.

TCRdb's table, derived via immunoSEQ multiplex PCR, lists solely in-frame clones and lacks some. The table lists about 110,000 clones, about 80% of them singletons. J is TRBJ1-1 and V is TRBV7-8, with D perhaps TRBD1 (6 bases). The origin of this receptor is a woman aged 40 to 50 with acute or convalescent COVID-19. Source material: peripheral blood. In nucleotides, the CDR3 is TGTGCCAGCAGCTCCAGCTACACAGGGTCAAACACTGAAGCTTTCTTT. As protein: CASSSSYTGSNTEAFF.